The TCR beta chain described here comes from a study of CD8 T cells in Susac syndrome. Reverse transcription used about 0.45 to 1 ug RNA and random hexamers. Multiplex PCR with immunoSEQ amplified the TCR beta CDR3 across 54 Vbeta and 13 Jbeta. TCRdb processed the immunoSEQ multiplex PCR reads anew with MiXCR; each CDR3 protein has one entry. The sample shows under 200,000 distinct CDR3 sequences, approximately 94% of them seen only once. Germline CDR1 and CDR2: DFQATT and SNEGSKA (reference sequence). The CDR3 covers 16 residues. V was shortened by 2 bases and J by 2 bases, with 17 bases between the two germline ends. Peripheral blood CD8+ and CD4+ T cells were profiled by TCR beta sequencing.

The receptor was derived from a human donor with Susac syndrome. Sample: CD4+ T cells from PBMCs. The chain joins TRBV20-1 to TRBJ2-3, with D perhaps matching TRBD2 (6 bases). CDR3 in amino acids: CSARPPKGTSTDTQYF. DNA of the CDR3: TGCAGTGCTAGACCCCCGAAGGGGACTTCCACAGATACGCAGTATTTT.